These T cell receptor beta chains were read from a single sample in a study of shared clonotypes between healthy human individuals. TCRdb keeps only in-frame clones here, not all; method: immunoSEQ multiplex PCR. The data hold some 1.5 million clones, with 95% to 99% observed a single time. Sequenced input: naive CD4+ T cells sorted from blood. The receptors originated from a man aged 30-40 years in good health. Each CDR3 is given with its conserved first and last residue. Each record gives: clone size, D gene, J gene, V gene, CDR3 DNA, CDR3 protein. D genes are given only for firm matches. Where a row states a size, it is once, few, many or the class of an expanded clone; other rows omit it.

>NA|NA|TRBJ1-2|TRBV9
TGTGCCAGCACCTATAGCAGGGTTGGACAACGAATATATGGCTACACCTTC
CASTYSRVGQRIYGYTF
>NA|NA|TRBJ1-1|TRBV4-3
TGCGCCAGCACCCGGGCGGGCACTGAAGCTTTCTTT
CASTRAGTEAFF
>NA|NA|TRBJ1-4|TRBV9
TGTGCCAGCAGCGTAGGCGGGAGTAATGAAAAACTGTTTTTT
CASSVGGSNEKLFF
>NA|TRBD1|TRBJ1-5|TRBV7-9
TGTGCCAGCAGCTTAGAAAAGGGCAGGGGGCTACAGCCCCAGCATTTT
CASSLEKGRGLQPQHF
>NA|NA|TRBJ1-3|TRBV28
TGTGCCAGCGGGCAAAACACCATATATTTT
CASGQNTIYF
>NA|NA|TRBJ2-7|TRBV27
TGTGCCAGCAGTTTAAAATGGACTTACGCCCTACGGCCGACCGAGCAGTACTTC
CASSLKWTYALRPTEQYF
>NA|NA|TRBJ1-1|TRBV12-5
TGTGCTAGTGGTTTGGCAGGCAATGAAGCTTTCTTT
CASGLAGNEAFF
>NA|NA|TRBJ2-6|TRBV11-2
TGTGCCAGCAGCCCCTTGGGGCTAGGGGCCAACGTCCTGACTTTC
CASSPLGLGANVLTF
>NA|NA|TRBJ2-7|TRBV29-1
TGCAGCGTTGATCACAGGGTTATTACGGGAGAATCTTACGAGCAGTACTTC
CSVDHRVITGESYEQYF
>NA|TRBD1|TRBJ1-4|TRBV4-3
TGCGCCAGCAGCCAAGGGACAGGAAATGAAAAACTGTTTTTT
CASSQGTGNEKLFF
>once|NA|TRBJ1-2|TRBV5-8
TGTGCCAGCGGAGGACCCTGGAGCTACACCTTC
CASGGPWSYTF
>NA|TRBD2|TRBJ2-1|TRBV2
TGTGCCAGCAGTGAAGAGAGCGGGGTTGAGCAGTTCTTC
CASSEESGVEQFF
>NA|NA|TRBJ2-2|TRBV27
TGTGCCAGCAGTCCCGGTTTGGGACCCGGGGAGCTGTTTTTT
CASSPGLGPGELFF
>NA|NA|TRBJ2-7|TRBV21-1
TGTGCCAGCAGCAAACTGGCAGCTTCTCCCTCTCCTACGAGTGGGCAGTACTTC
CASSKLAASPSPTSGQYF
>NA|NA|TRBJ1-2|TRBV4-3
TGCGCCAGCAGCCAGGCAGGGGTCCCAAACTATGGCTACACCTTC
CASSQAGVPNYGYTF
>once|NA|TRBJ2-2|TRBV4-1
TGCGCCAGCAGCTACACCGGGGAGCTGTTTTTT
CASSYTGELFF
>once|NA|TRBJ2-2|TRBV19
TGTGCCACCAGAGGGGGGGTTTACACCGGGGAGCTGTTTTTT
CATRGGVYTGELFF
>NA|TRBD2|TRBJ2-3|TRBV7-2
TGTGCCAGCAGCTTAGTTGGCCTAGCGGGCACAGATACGCAGTATTTT
CASSLVGLAGTDTQYF
>NA|NA|TRBJ1-2|TRBV5-5
TGTGCCAGCAGCCGGGCCGACAACTATGGCTACACCTTC
CASSRADNYGYTF
>NA|NA|TRBJ1-5|TRBV19
TGTGCCAGTAGTACCACATCAGGGTCCAATCAGCCCCAGCATTTT
CASSTTSGSNQPQHF
>NA|NA|TRBJ1-1|TRBV5-1
TGCGCCAGCAGCCCCGAACCGGGACTGATGAACACTGAAGCTATCTTT
CASSPEPGLMNTEAIF
>NA|NA|TRBJ2-1|TRBV9
TGTGCCAGCAGCGTAGTAGGCGCCAGCTCCTACAATGAGCAGTTCTTC
CASSVVGASSYNEQFF
>NA|NA|TRBJ1-2|TRBV11-2
TGTGCCAGCAGCCCGAGGGCCACTGGAAATGGCTACACCTTC
CASSPRATGNGYTF
>NA|TRBD2|TRBJ2-1|TRBV15
TGTGCCACTCACGAGACTAGCAGCCCTAAATGGGAGCAGTTCTTC
CATHETSSPKWEQFF
>NA|NA|TRBJ1-1|TRBV7-8
TGTGCCAGCAGCTTAGGATCGACTGAAGCTTTCTTT
CASSLGSTEAFF
>once|NA|TRBJ2-7|TRBV10-2
TGCGCCAGCAGGGCCAATAGAGGGAACGGCCCCTACGAGCAGTACTTC
CASRANRGNGPYEQYF
>NA|NA|TRBJ2-7|TRBV5-1
TGCGCCAGCAGCTCATACACAGGGCCGGGGTCCTACGAGCAGTACTTC
CASSSYTGPGSYEQYF
>NA|NA|TRBJ1-5|TRBV5-6
TGTGCCAGCAGCCAAGGACTCCCCGGCAATCAGCCCCAGCATTTT
CASSQGLPGNQPQHF
>NA|TRBD1|TRBJ1-1|TRBV11-2
TGTGCCAGCAGCCTACGACAGGGAGGCACTGAAGCTTTCTTT
CASSLRQGGTEAFF
>NA|NA|TRBJ2-3|TRBV5-1
TGCGCCAGCAGCCCCTTGGGTCTGGGGGGCACAGATACGCAGTATTTT
CASSPLGLGGTDTQYF
>NA|NA|TRBJ2-7|TRBV28
TGTGCCAGCATGCCCGGGGATGACAGGCAGCGGCAGTACTTC
CASMPGDDRQRQYF
>NA|TRBD1|TRBJ1-3|TRBV30
TGTGCCTGGAGCCAGGGGGTAGGGCACACCATATATTTT
CAWSQGVGHTIYF
>NA|NA|TRBJ1-2|TRBV18
TGTGCCAGCTCACCACTCGGGGGGCCCGACGGTGGCTACACCTTC
CASSPLGGPDGGYTF
>NA|NA|TRBJ2-1|TRBV11-3
TGTGCCAGCAGCGATAGCGGCTCCCCAATCTACAATGAGCAGTTCTTC
CASSDSGSPIYNEQFF
>NA|NA|TRBJ2-7|TRBV11-2
TGTGCCAGCAGCTTCCAGGCGACAAGCTACGAGCAGTACTTC
CASSFQATSYEQYF
>NA|TRBD2|TRBJ2-7|TRBV4-1
TGCGCCAGCAGCCGACTAGCGGGAGGGCCTCGTCATTCTCTCGAGCAGTACTTC
CASSRLAGGPRHSLEQYF
>NA|NA|TRBJ2-6|TRBV4-2
TGTGCCAGCAGCCAAGACCTCGGGACCTTGAGGGCCAACGTCCTGACTTTC
CASSQDLGTLRANVLTF
>NA|NA|TRBJ1-4|TRBV5-4
TGTGCCAGCAAAGTGCGGGGTGATGAAAAACTGTTTTTT
CASKVRGDEKLFF
>NA|NA|TRBJ2-3|TRBV5-1
TGCGCCAGCAGCCTTCGGCGCACAGATACGCAGTATTTT
CASSLRRTDTQYF
>NA|NA|TRBJ2-3|TRBV5-4
TGTGCCAGCAGCTTGAAAGGGCAGTACACAGATACGCAGTATTTT
CASSLKGQYTDTQYF
>NA|NA|TRBJ1-5|TRBV25-1
TGTGCCAGCAGTGACAGCTGGGGGAATCAGCCCCAGCATTTT
CASSDSWGNQPQHF
>NA|NA|TRBJ2-6|TRBV9
TGTGCCAGCAGCGTAGAAGGCTCTGGGGCCAACGTCCTGACTTTC
CASSVEGSGANVLTF
>once|TRBD2|TRBJ2-1|TRBV27
TGTGCCAGCAGTACAGGACTAGCGGGAGTTCGGGACAATGAGCAGTTCTTC
CASSTGLAGVRDNEQFF
>NA|NA|TRBJ1-4|TRBV25-1
TGTGCCAGCAGTGAACGGGACGGCGGAGAAAAACTGTTTTTT
CASSERDGGEKLFF
>once|TRBD1|TRBJ1-1|TRBV6-5
TGTGCCAGCAAGAGGACAGGGGTGAACACTGAAGCTTTCTTT
CASKRTGVNTEAFF
>NA|NA|TRBJ2-2|TRBV11-1
TGTGCCAGCAGCTTAGAAGAGGGTACCGGGGAGCTGTTTTTT
CASSLEEGTGELFF
>NA|NA|TRBJ1-1|TRBV12-5
TGTGCTAGTGGTTTGGTACTGTCGGGACAAAATATGAACACTGAAGCTTTCTTT
CASGLVLSGQNMNTEAFF
>NA|TRBD2|TRBJ2-7|TRBV4-2
TGTGCCAGCAGCCAAGAGAGGACTAGTAACGAGCAGTACTTC
CASSQERTSNEQYF
>NA|NA|TRBJ2-1|TRBV2
TGTGCCAGCAGTGAAGAGCGTGACAATGAGCAGTTCTTC
CASSEERDNEQFF
>NA|TRBD1|TRBJ2-2|TRBV11-1
TGTGCCAGCAGCCGCGGGGGACAGGGTATGAACACCGGGGAGCTGTTTTTT
CASSRGGQGMNTGELFF
>NA|TRBD2|TRBJ2-7|TRBV30
TGTGCCTGGAGTGTAGCGGGAGAGCAGTACTTC
CAWSVAGEQYF
>NA|NA|TRBJ2-7|TRBV5-4
TGTGCCAGCAGCTTGGACCCGGCCTCGGTTGTCTCCTACTACGAGCAGTACTTC
CASSLDPASVVSYYEQYF
>NA|NA|TRBJ2-7|TRBV28
TGTGCCAGCAGCCCTCGCCCGGACGAGCAGTACTTC
CASSPRPDEQYF